This TCR beta chain was identified during a study of sequential checkpoint blockade in melanoma (dated by TCRdb to the late 2010s). General notes on the study: In a 1:1 randomization, patients received either first-line nivolumab then ipilimumab (arm A) or ipilimumab then nivolumab (arm B). Matched tumor biopsies were taken from twenty-two patients before treatment and at week 13, after single-agent nivolumab (arm A) or ipilimumab (arm B). Both trial sequences were followed by maintenance nivolumab. DNA from 75 to 100 melanoma tumor samples collected before treatment underwent TCRbeta immunosequencing. The same lesion was the source of 65% to 80% of the matched pre- and post-treatment tumor biopsy pairs. The paper as a whole reports these results and caveats: Tumor T-cell fraction and clonality were correlated with PD-L1 staining and CD8+ T-cell counts, but not with mutational load. The response-prediction model combining TCR metrics and mutation burden needs validation in larger, independent patient cohorts. Among patients in arm A, the nivolumab-first arm, pretreatment tumor TIL clonality was associated with response (P = .04). Clinical benefit was about 30 times more likely to be achieved by patients whose tumor T-cell fraction and clonality increased by week 13. Small sample sizes and reduced statistical power limited the within-arm analyses of tumor T-cell fraction.

On this clone itself: Its antigen target is currently unknown. The input lacks base qualities; no much larger clone sits a single base away.

The sample's treatment or condition label, in plain terms: randomized to nivolumab then ipilimumab (arm A) or the reverse (arm B). Prior DNA-damaging chemotherapy had not been received by any trial patient. CheckMate 064, a randomized, open-label phase II trial of sequential checkpoint blockade, was the source of the samples, all of which came from patients with melanoma. Tumor TCR sequencing used genomic DNA from formalin-fixed paraffin-embedded (FFPE) tissue samples. The CDR3 covers 15 residues, taking in both the cysteine and the phenylalanine. Of the read, only the CDR3 DNA is kept; its 45 bases are in frame from base 1. CDR1 is given as MDHEN and CDR2 as SYDVKM, both from the germline V gene. Here V drops 6 bases and J drops 4 bases, and the junction holds 8 bases not matched to any gene. TCRbeta CDR3 regions were immunosequenced from genomic DNA with the immunoSEQ Assay. Genomic DNA was amplified by bias-controlled multiplex PCR before high-throughput sequencing. The study's processing was this. To quantify the absolute abundance of each unique TCRbeta CDR3 region, the sequences were collapsed and filtered. Clonality, defined as 1 minus Pielou's evenness, was calculated using only productive rearrangements. Tumor T-cell fraction was calculated by normalizing TCRbeta template counts to the amount of usable DNA, which was estimated from several housekeeping genes. A previously published method was used to identify clones whose frequencies were significantly greater in on-treatment samples than in baseline samples. TCRdb provides this immuneACCESS table in a form limited to in-frame rearrangements. Some clones are lacking; in checked studies, under half of them reflect an unresolved V gene, and why the rest are absent is not known. V, J and clone size are those of that table, while D and trimming were read from the DNA. This sample comprises some 2,200 clones, more than 20% of them detected only once. Roughly 15% of the sample belongs to the ten largest clones.

This material consisted of tumor tissue (inferred from file names), taken from a patient given nivolumab and ipilimumab in sequence. The TCR comes from a human donor with melanoma. The chain joins TRBV28 to TRBJ2-5; 10 of the junction bases match TRBD1. The CDR3 region has the sequence CASSERQGASETQYF. In nucleotides, the sequence is TGTGCCAGCAGCGAAAGACAGGGGGCATCAGAGACCCAGTACTTC.